This T cell receptor (beta chain) came from a study of identical twins. It was template switching that added a universal primer site, and there were unique molecular identifiers on the cDNA. Using its own MiXCR run on the 5' RACE reads, TCRdb lists one record per CDR3 protein. The sample consists of 510,000 or so distinct CDR3 sequences, around 15% of them appearing once. The CDR3 loop spans 14 amino acids. Germline CDR1 and CDR2: MNHNS and SASEGT. V was shortened by 11 bases and J by 3 bases, with 20 bases between the two germline ends. This sample was shared with a second study, whose subject was yellow fever vaccine responses in identical twins.

This clonotype was obtained from a woman aged 18-30 years in good health. The sequencing input was CD4+ T cells sorted from blood. The chain has TRBV6-1 and TRBJ2-7; D is uncertain. CDR3 in amino acids: CAAASGSVSYEQYF. The DNA of the CDR3 is TGTGCCGCCGCGTCCGGATCCGTCAGCTACGAGCAGTACTTC.